These 27 T cell receptor beta chains came from one sample sequenced in a study of patients and donors after allogeneic stem cell transplantation (dated by TCRdb to 2020 to 2021). The library came from RT-PCR. TCRdb records NextSeq 550 as the sequencer. The public sequencing data were trimmed at Q25 with fastp and processed into clonotypes with MiXCR by TCRdb, which kept only in-frame beta chains. Each CDR3 protein appears once, grouped with its most common genes and DNA. This sample holds around 170,000 distinct CDR3 sequences; 24% were observed only once. The ten largest clones represent approximately 26% of the sample. The sequenced material came from blood, either unsorted or a sorted T cell fraction (not recorded which). These receptors came from a human donor who was either an allogeneic HSCT recipient or a stem cell or donor lymphocyte infusion donor (not recorded which). It is not recorded whose cells these are; they may come from a transplant donor.

The sample holds a few counts of this clonotype. The rearrangement links TRBV20-1 to TRBJ1-2; the match to TRBD1 covers 7 bases. V shed 0 bases and J 7 bases; nucleotides not matched to a gene: 5. The CDR3 has 13 residues. Germline CDR1 DFQATT, CDR2 SNEGSKA (reference sequence). CDR3 residues: CSAREDRVSGYTF. The CDR3 nucleotides read TGCAGTGCTAGAGAAGACAGGGTCTCTGGCTACACCTTC.

This clonotype was detected many times. The chain couples TRBV12-3 or TRBV12-4 to TRBJ1-5, with TRBD1 matching 9 bases. Germline trimming cut 3 bases from V and 5 bases from J; bases unmatched to any gene: 2. CDR3 size: 14 residues. CDR3 loop: CASSFGTGHQPQHF. As DNA, the CDR3 is TGTGCCAGCAGTTTCGGGACAGGGCATCAGCCCCAGCATTTT.

This chain links TRBV11-2 with TRBJ2-5; a possible D gene is TRBD2 (5 bases). The CDR3 runs 14 residues. Germline assignment: CDR1 SGHAT and CDR2 FQNNGV. Trimming pared 0 bases from V and 3 bases from J, leaving 8 bases between. CDR3 protein: CASSLERVEETQYF. Written as DNA, the CDR3 is TGTGCCAGCAGCTTAGAGAGGGTGGAAGAGACCCAGTACTTC.

This clonotype was counted between two and nine times. V usage is TRBV14 and J usage is TRBJ2-7; 9 nucleotides line up with TRBD1. In germline, CDR1 is SGHDN, CDR2 FVKESK. The CDR3 has 15 residues. The trim removed 5 bases at V and 3 bases at J, leaving 8 bases unmatched. CDR3 nucleotide sequence: TGTGCCAGCAGCTCCACAGGGGGCAAGAGCTACGAGCAGTACTTC. It specifies CASSSTGGKSYEQYF.

The chain has TRBV27 and TRBJ2-5; 8 bases align to TRBD1. Germline loops: CDR1 MNHEY, CDR2 SMNVEV (reference sequence). With V trimmed by 11 bases and J by 1 base, 6 bases remained unmatched. This CDR3 region has 13 residues. The CDR3 spells CASRDRGQETQYF. CDR3 coding DNA: TGTGCCTCTCGAGACAGGGGCCAAGAGACCCAGTACTTC.

J is TRBJ1-2 and V is TRBV6-5, with D possibly matching TRBD1 (6 bases). Germline CDR1 MNHEY, CDR2 SVGAGI. The CDR3 runs to 13 residues. V shed 6 bases and J shed 5 bases, with 13 bases lying between them. The CDR3 is CASRESGAYGYTF. Written as DNA, the CDR3 is TGTGCCAGCAGAGAGTCAGGGGCGTATGGCTACACCTTC.

Notes on this clonotype: The junction departs from germline at one end; a sequencing error may be responsible. The V and J genes are TRBV12-3 or TRBV12-4 and TRBJ2-1, with D possibly being TRBD2 (7 bases). The CDR3 is 14 residues long. The CDR3 nucleotides are TGTGCCAGCAGTTTAAGGGGGGAGGGGACGCCCCTCGTCTTC. This encodes CASSLRGEGTPLVF.

The V gene is TRBV4-2, the J gene TRBJ1-4; D is unclear. Germline V lookup: CDR1 LGHNA, CDR2 YNFKEQ. The CDR3 runs to 16 residues. Trimming cost V 1 base and J 0 bases, with 9 bases left between them. The CDR3 loop reads CASSQASGPTNEKLFF. In nucleotides, the CDR3 is TGTGCCAGCAGCCAAGCGTCGGGCCCAACTAATGAAAAACTGTTTTTT.

This clonotype has only a few counts. The chain employs TRBV7-9 and TRBJ2-1, with a weak D call TRBD2 (5 bases). The germline V and J ends were trimmed by 0 bases and 0 bases, with 9 bases remaining between them. Germline V gene data show CDR1 as SEHNR and CDR2 as FQNEAQ (reference sequence). This CDR3 spans 16 amino acids. The DNA for the CDR3 is TGTGCCAGCAGCTTAGCCGCTGGGAGCTCCTACAATGAGCAGTTCTTC. Protein product: CASSLAAGSSYNEQFF.

A few counts support this clonotype. The chain couples TRBV7-9 to TRBJ2-7, with D perhaps TRBD1 (6 bases). Germline V CDR1 and CDR2: SEHNR, FQNEAQ (reference sequence). V lost 5 bases to trimming and J lost 6 bases, with 14 bases between them. CDR3 length: 13 amino acids. In DNA, the CDR3 is TGTGCCAGCAGCACCCGGACAGCCTTCGAGCAGTACTTC. Amino acid sequence: CASSTRTAFEQYF.

The rearrangement joins TRBV6-5 to TRBJ2-7; 8 bases fit TRBD1. This CDR3 has 14 amino acids. Germline CDR1 and CDR2: MNHEY and SVGAGI. V lost 6 bases to trimming and J lost 3 bases; unmatched junction nucleotides: 7. The CDR3 is CASSPGQVFYEQYF. CDR3 nucleotides: TGTGCCAGCAGCCCGGGACAGGTATTCTACGAGCAGTACTTC.

Only a few counts were recorded for this clonotype. The genes are TRBV29-1 and TRBJ2-7; no clear D. The germline V gene has CDR1 SQVTM and CDR2 ANQGSEA. This CDR3 region has 14 residues. Trimming cost V 0 bases and J 1 base, with 10 bases left between them. CDR3 in amino acids: CSVEDWTDSYEQYF. CDR3 DNA: TGCAGCGTTGAAGACTGGACGGATTCCTACGAGCAGTACTTC.

This clonotype was counted a single time. CDR3 in amino acids: CASSLSRDSSYNEQFF. CDR3 sequence (DNA): TGCGCCAGCAGCTTGAGCCGGGACAGCTCCTACAATGAGCAGTTCTTC. The rearrangement uses TRBV5-1 and TRBJ2-1; TRBD1 aligns across 7 bases. CDR1 is SGHRS and CDR2 is YFSETQ in the germline V gene. V was pared by 1 base and J by 0 bases, with 4 bases of the junction left unmatched. This CDR3 has 16 amino acids.

This chain links TRBV9 with TRBJ2-7; D perhaps matches TRBD1 (6 bases). The V and J ends lost 5 bases and 5 bases respectively, with 11 bases between them. Germline V gene sequence: CDR1 SGDLS, CDR2 YYNGEE. The CDR3 loop spans 12 amino acids. Written as DNA, the CDR3 is TGTGCCAGCAGTCAAGGGGACAACGAGCAGTACTTC. Translating it yields CASSQGDNEQYF.

This clonotype has a count of ten or more. The chain recombines TRBV7-3 with TRBJ1-6; D not resolved. The CDR3 length is 17 residues. Trimming shortened V by 1 base and J by 4 bases, and 14 bases separated the two germline ends. Germline V gives CDR1 SGHTA, CDR2 FQGTGA. The CDR3 loop is CASSLNPRAGYNSPLHF. Written as DNA, the CDR3 is TGTGCCAGCAGCTTAAATCCCCGCGCGGGTTATAATTCACCCCTCCACTTT.

This sequence joins TRBV30 and TRBJ2-1; D possibly corresponds to TRBD2 (5 bases). The length of the CDR3 is 15 residues. Trimming took off 0 bases at V and 7 bases at J, with 16 bases between the two ends. Germline V lookup: CDR1 GTSNPN, CDR2 SVGIG (reference sequence). This chain's CDR3 is CAWSVLPAGPNEQFF. The CDR3 DNA sequence: TGTGCCTGGAGTGTACTTCCCGCGGGTCCAAATGAGCAGTTCTTC.

This clonotype was counted at least ten times. The chain couples TRBV5-1 to TRBJ1-1; D is uncertain. From germline, CDR1 is SGHRS and CDR2 YFSETQ. This CDR3 has 13 amino acids. Trimming shortened V by 0 bases and J by 1 base, and 4 bases separated the two germline ends. In DNA, the CDR3 is TGCGCCAGCAGCTTGGAGGGGAACACTGAAGCTTTCTTT. It codes for CASSLEGNTEAFF.

The chain combines TRBV5-1 with TRBJ2-3; TRBD1 agrees at 9 bases. The ends lost 4 bases at V and 5 bases at J; junction bases unmatched: 5. The CDR3 is 14 residues long. Germline CDR1 is SGHRS and CDR2 is YFSETQ. CDR3 protein: CASSTGQGLDTQYF. In DNA, the CDR3 is TGCGCCAGCAGCACGGGACAGGGATTAGATACGCAGTATTTT.

The V gene is TRBV18, the J gene TRBJ2-1, with 9 bases lining up with TRBD1. This CDR3 is built from 15 residues. Trimming took 5 bases from V and 5 from J; bases not matched to a gene: 7. Germline CDR1 KGHSH, CDR2 LQKENI. The CDR3 DNA reads TGTGCCAGCTCAACCCGGACAGGGGCGGACAATGAGCAGTTCTTC. Translated, it gives CASSTRTGADNEQFF.

The chain joins TRBV7-9 to TRBJ2-5; perhaps TRBD1 as D (6 bases). The germline V gene encodes CDR1 SEHNR and CDR2 FQNEAQ (reference sequence). V gave up 5 bases and J gave up 2 bases, with 18 bases separating them. This CDR3 comprises 16 residues. The DNA for the CDR3 is TGTGCCAGCAGCACCCCGAGGTGGACAGAACAAGAGACCCAGTACTTC. Encoded protein: CASSTPRWTEQETQYF.

This clonotype was found a few times. V usage is TRBV20-1 and J usage is TRBJ1-5; the D gene is possibly TRBD1 (5 bases). Trimming stripped 1 base from V and 5 bases from J, with 15 bases between. CDR1 and CDR2 (germline): DFQATT, SNEGSKA (reference sequence). This CDR3 is built from 15 residues. The chain's CDR3 is CSARGTWDDDQPQHF. The DNA for the CDR3 is TGCAGTGCTAGAGGGACCTGGGACGACGATCAGCCCCAGCATTTT.

Only one count was recorded for this clonotype. This chain connects TRBV6-5 to TRBJ2-3; D ambiguous. Trimming removed 0 bases from V and 6 bases from J, with 4 bases in between. The CDR3 has 12 residues. Germline CDR1 and CDR2: MNHEY and SVGAGI. CDR3 loop: CASSYSMDTQYF. The CDR3 coding sequence is TGTGCCAGCAGTTACTCGATGGATACGCAGTATTTT.

This clonotype was found a few times. This chain connects TRBV18 to TRBJ2-2; D possibly corresponds to TRBD2 (5 bases). The CDR3 spans 19 residues. V shed 2 bases and J shed 0 bases, with 19 bases lying between them. Germline V gene sequence: CDR1 KGHSH, CDR2 LQKENI. The CDR3, as DNA: TGTGCCAGCTCACCAAAGTCTTCCACCCTCGGGGCGAACACCGGGGAGCTGTTTTTT. This encodes CASSPKSSTLGANTGELFF. Looking up the rest from reference TRBV18 and TRBJ2-2 gives the full variable domain: NAGVMQNPRHLVRRRGQEARLRCSPMKGHSHVYWYRQLPEEGLKFMVYLQKENIIDESGMPKERFSAEFPKEGPSILRIQQVVRGDSAAYFCASSPKSSTLGANTGELFFGEGSRLTVL.

This clonotype has more than one count but fewer than ten. The CDR3 sequence is CAIRDRLTYEQYF. CDR3 sequence (DNA): TGTGCCATCCGGGACAGACTGACCTACGAGCAGTACTTC. V and J are TRBV10-3 and TRBJ2-7; 7 bases align to TRBD1. Trimming at V came to 8 bases and at J to 2 bases, leaving 6 bases not matched to a gene. CDR1 is ENHRY and CDR2 is SYGVKD in the germline V gene. The CDR3 covers 13 residues.

Only a few counts were recorded for this clonotype. The chain couples TRBV29-1 to TRBJ1-1; D not resolved. V was trimmed by 3 bases and J by 2 bases, leaving 10 bases between them. The CDR3 length is 13 residues. The V gene's germline CDR1 is SQVTM and CDR2 ANQGSEA. CDR3 amino acids: CSVEVTVNTEAFF. For the CDR3, the DNA is TGCAGCGTTGAGGTTACGGTAAACACTGAAGCTTTCTTT. The entire variable domain, with the rest obtained from reference TRBV29-1 and TRBJ1-1, is as follows: SAVISQKPSRDICQRGTSLTIQCQVDSQVTMMFWYRQQPGQSLTLIATANQGSEATYESGFVIDKFPISRPNLTFSTLTVSNMSPEDSSIYLCSVEVTVNTEAFFGQGTRLTVV.

The chain uses TRBV12-3 or TRBV12-4 and TRBJ1-3; 7 bases are shared with TRBD1. This CDR3 has 16 amino acids. The V and J ends lost 6 bases and 4 bases, in that order; junction bases with no gene match: 12. The CDR3 DNA reads TGTGCCAGCAGCCCTCGACAGGGTTTAGTGGGAAACACCATATATTTT. Translating it yields CASSPRQGLVGNTIYF.

V gene TRBV7-3 combines with J gene TRBJ2-1; D perhaps matches TRBD1 (6 bases). This CDR3 contains 13 residues. The V end lost 5 bases, the J end lost 7 bases, and 12 bases lay between the germline ends. Germline-derived CDR1 and CDR2 are SGHTA and FQGTGA. The CDR3 sequence: CASSQQGWNEQFF. Written as DNA, the CDR3 is TGTGCCAGCAGCCAACAGGGTTGGAATGAGCAGTTCTTC.